This T cell receptor (beta chain) was retrieved from a study of cytotoxic CD8 clonotypes in ibrutinib-treated CLL. This CDR3 spans 17 amino acids. Trimming pared 4 bases from V and 0 bases from J, leaving 16 bases between. Germline V gene lookup returns CDR1 SGHNT and CDR2 YYREEE (reference sequence). Clones were sequenced by immunoSEQ multiplex PCR, and TCRdb holds only the in-frame ones, with some missing. The profile shows 300,000 or so clones, 67% of them singletons. Sequencing was performed on PBMCs, taken after 36 months of ibrutinib treatment. The chain combines TRBV5-4 with TRBJ2-2, with D possibly matching TRBD1 (6 bases). The source of this sequence is a human donor with chronic lymphocytic leukemia. In nucleotides, the CDR3 is TGTGCCAGCAGCGTATCCGGGACATTTACGAACACCGGGGAGCTGTTTTTT. This encodes CASSVSGTFTNTGELFF.